Presented here are 9 T cell receptor beta chains from one specimen sequenced in a study of cytomegalovirus exposure and HLA in healthy donors. With 60 Vbeta and 13 Jbeta primers, the PCR was carried out. Data came from immunoSEQ multiplex PCR; TCRdb stores just in-frame clones and leaves some out. The sample carries about 130,000 clones, around 80% recorded once. Sequenced: PBMCs. The receptors were sampled from a female donor in good health and CMV-seronegative.

This chain joins TRBV29-1 and TRBJ2-3; a possible D gene is TRBD1 (6 bases). CDR3 length: 14 amino acids. The germline V gene has CDR1 SQVTM and CDR2 ANQGSEA. With 4 bases removed from V and 4 bases from J, the gap between germline ends came to 15 bases. In nucleotides, the CDR3 is TGCAGCGTTGGGGGCCAGGGGTTGGCAGATACGCAGTATTTT. Its protein is CSVGGQGLADTQYF.

This chain connects TRBV5-6 to TRBJ2-7, with a tentative D call TRBD1 (6 bases). Germline lookup yields CDR1 SGHDT and CDR2 YYEEEE. This CDR3 is 16 amino acids long. Trimming shortened V by 2 bases and J by 0 bases, and 15 bases separated the two germline ends. The CDR3 sequence is CASSLDAGVLSYEQYF. CDR3 nucleotide sequence: TGTGCCAGCAGCTTAGATGCAGGGGTCCTCTCCTACGAGCAGTACTTC.

The V and J genes are TRBV18 and TRBJ2-4; 9 bases are shared with TRBD1. Looked up from germline, CDR1 is KGHSH and CDR2 is LQKENI. The CDR3 consists of 16 residues. V lost 4 bases to trimming and J lost 1 base; unmatched junction nucleotides: 5. The CDR3 region has the DNA TGTGCCAGCTCACTTTCCGGGACAGGGGCCAAAAACATTCAGTACTTC. Residues: CASSLSGTGAKNIQYF.

This sequence joins TRBV10-1 and TRBJ1-1; D is unclear. Germline lookup yields CDR1 WNHNN and CDR2 SYGVQD (reference sequence). The CDR3 loop spans 13 amino acids. V lost 3 bases and J 11 bases, leaving 16 bases between the germline ends. In DNA, the CDR3 is TGCGCCAGCAGTGAAGGAACCGAGCTAGAGGCTTTCTTT. This translates into CASSEGTELEAFF.

The table lists this clone with a few counts. The rearrangement joins TRBV28 to TRBJ2-1, with 12 bases aligning to TRBD2. V was pared by 6 bases and J by 4 bases, with 7 bases of the junction left unmatched. Germline V lookup: CDR1 MDHEN, CDR2 SYDVKM. This CDR3 contains 16 residues. The CDR3 is CASSSPTSGSYNEQFF. In DNA form, the CDR3 reads TGTGCCAGCAGCTCCCCGACTAGCGGGAGTTACAATGAGCAGTTCTTC. Supplemented by reference TRBV28 and TRBJ2-1, the full variable domain reads DVKVTQSSRYLVKRTGEKVFLECVQDMDHENMFWYRQDPGLGLRLIYFSYDVKMKEKGDIPEGYSVSREKKERFSLILESASTNQTSMYLCASSSPTSGSYNEQFFGPGTRLTVL.

V gene TRBV27 combines with J gene TRBJ1-1; D is perhaps TRBD1 (5 bases). Germline V gives CDR1 MNHEY, CDR2 SMNVEV (reference sequence). With 9 bases removed from V and 6 bases from J, the gap between germline ends came to 20 bases. The CDR3 runs 14 residues. The CDR3 loop reads CASIQDLNAAEAFF. The CDR3 coding sequence is TGTGCCAGTATACAGGACCTCAATGCCGCTGAAGCTTTCTTT.

The chain links TRBV6-5 to TRBJ1-6, with a weak D call TRBD1 (6 bases). The CDR3 is 14 amino acids. V lost 2 bases to trimming and J lost 11 bases, with 13 bases between them. Germline CDR1 is MNHEY and CDR2 is SVGAGI. CDR3 sequence: CASSYVQGSAPLHF. CDR3 DNA: TGTGCCAGCAGTTACGTCCAGGGGTCGGCACCCCTCCACTTT.

This rearrangement joins TRBV19 to TRBJ1-5, with D possibly being TRBD1 (6 bases). Trimming took off 6 bases at V and 4 bases at J, with 16 bases between the two ends. Germline CDR1 reads LNHDA; CDR2 reads SQIVND (reference sequence). The CDR3 consists of 15 residues. CDR3 in DNA: TGTGCCAGTAGATCCACAGGGATAGGTAATCAGCCCCAGCATTTT. Protein sequence: CASRSTGIGNQPQHF.

The rearrangement joins TRBV2 to TRBJ2-3; D is undetermined. V gave up 6 bases and J gave up 2 bases, with 6 bases separating them. The V gene's germline CDR1 is SNHLY and CDR2 FYNNEI. This CDR3 is 12 amino acids long. DNA of the CDR3: TGTGCCAGCAGCCCCATCACAGATACGCAGTATTTT. It is translated as CASSPITDTQYF.